A selection of T cell receptor beta chains follows, all from one sample in a study of cytomegalovirus exposure and HLA in healthy donors. Sequenced by immunoSEQ multiplex PCR; TCRdb stores in-frame clones only, minus some. The sample holds about 82,000 clones, 93% seen once. The specimen was PBMCs. The source of these receptors is a man aged 18 to 30 in good health and CMV-seronegative. The CDR3 runs from the conserved cysteine through the conserved F or W. The D gene is left open where the match is weak. Clone size is not always given. Where it is, it says once, few, many or a class for expanded clones.

TGTGCCAGCAGCTTAGCGCTCGGGACAGGGATTGACGCTTTCTTT,CASSLALGTGIDAFF,.,TRBV7-2,TRBJ1-1,TRBD1
TGTGCCACCAGCAGAGAGAGAACAGGGGGGGACACTGAAGCTTTCTTT,CATSRERTGGDTEAFF,.,TRBV15,TRBJ1-1,TRBD1
TGCGCCAGCAGCCAAAGGACAGGGTTGAACACTGAAGCTTTCTTT,CASSQRTGLNTEAFF,.,TRBV4-1,TRBJ1-1,TRBD1
TGCGCCAGCAGCCCTCAGGACAGGGGGAGCCCCATGGGGACCCAGTACTTC,CASSPQDRGSPMGTQYF,.,TRBV4-1,TRBJ2-5,TRBD1
TGTGCCAGCAGTTACGGGGCATTTGATGGCTACACCTTC,CASSYGAFDGYTF,.,TRBV6-5,TRBJ1-2,.
TGTGCCAGCAGCGACTCTCGGGACGAGCAGTACTTC,CASSDSRDEQYF,few,TRBV28,TRBJ2-7,.
TGTGCCAGCAGCTACGGACAGGGGGCGGAGGAGACCCAGTACTTC,CASSYGQGAEETQYF,.,TRBV11-1,TRBJ2-5,TRBD1
TGCGCCAGCAGCCCCGACAGGGAACCCATATATTTT,CASSPDREPIYF,.,TRBV5-1,TRBJ1-3,TRBD1
TGTGCCAGCAGCTTAGTAAGGGCTAGCGCCCCATGGGATACGCAGTATTTT,CASSLVRASAPWDTQYF,.,TRBV11-3,TRBJ2-3,.
TGTGCCAGCAGCCCATGGACTAGCGTCGGGGGTGATACGCAGTATTTT,CASSPWTSVGGDTQYF,.,TRBV5-6,TRBJ2-3,TRBD2
TGTGCCAGCAGCCCCGAGGAGGGCGACTTCTACGAGCAGTACTTC,CASSPEEGDFYEQYF,.,TRBV5-4,TRBJ2-7,.
TGTGCCAGCAGCACTCAGGCGAACACTGAAGCTTTCTTT,CASSTQANTEAFF,.,TRBV7-2,TRBJ1-1,.
TGCAGCGTTTTTACAGAGGGCGGGACTGAAGCTTTCTTT,CSVFTEGGTEAFF,few,TRBV29-1,TRBJ1-1,.
TGTGCCAGCAGTTACACAGGGAGCTTATATGGCTACACCTTC,CASSYTGSLYGYTF,few,TRBV6-5,TRBJ1-2,.
TGTGCCAGCAGTTCCCCAGGGGCGTCCTACGAGCAGTACTTC,CASSSPGASYEQYF,.,TRBV6-5,TRBJ2-7,.
TGTGCCAGTATGGCCCACAGTCCTCATCAGCCCCAGCATTTT,CASMAHSPHQPQHF,once,TRBV19,TRBJ1-5,.
TGCAGCGCCACAGGGGGCCCGAACACCGGGGAGCTGTTTTTT,CSATGGPNTGELFF,.,TRBV29-1,TRBJ2-2,TRBD1
TGTGCCAGCAGGACTAGCGGGGGTATTAGTCAGTACTTC,CASRTSGGISQYF,.,TRBV27,TRBJ2-5,TRBD2
TGCGCCAGCAGCCCCCTCTCGAGACAGGGGGCCTACGAGCAGTACTTC,CASSPLSRQGAYEQYF,.,TRBV4-1,TRBJ2-7,TRBD1
TGTGCCAGCAGTGAAAGAGGGCCCTCTGGAAACACCATATATTTT,CASSERGPSGNTIYF,.,TRBV2,TRBJ1-3,.
TGCGCCAGCAGCTCGTCACAGGGTTTAGGTGAAAAACTGTTTTTT,CASSSSQGLGEKLFF,.,TRBV4-3,TRBJ1-4,.
TGTGCCAGCAACAGGGTTGGTAACACTGAAGCTTTCTTT,CASNRVGNTEAFF,.,TRBV5-6,TRBJ1-1,.
TGTGCCTCCAACACCTTCAGCACAGATACGCAGTATTTT,CASNTFSTDTQYF,.,TRBV30,TRBJ2-3,.
TGTGCCAGCAGCTTGGGACAGGGTGGATCTGGGGCCAACGTCCTGACTTTC,CASSLGQGGSGANVLTF,.,TRBV11-2,TRBJ2-6,TRBD1
TGTGCCAGCTCACCACGGTCGACTGGGAACACTGAAGCTTTCTTT,CASSPRSTGNTEAFF,.,TRBV18,TRBJ1-1,.
TGTGCCAGCAGTTTTAGACAGCCCAATCAGCCCCAGCATTTT,CASSFRQPNQPQHF,.,TRBV27,TRBJ1-5,.
TGCGCCAGCAGCTTGGCACAGGACTATGGCTACACCTTC,CASSLAQDYGYTF,.,TRBV5-1,TRBJ1-2,.
TGTGCCAGCAGCTCTTGGTCTAGCGGGAGCTACCAAGAGACCCAGTACTTC,CASSSWSSGSYQETQYF,.,TRBV5-6,TRBJ2-5,TRBD2
TGCGCCAGCAGCTTTCAGGGGCCCGGGGAGCTGTTTTTT,CASSFQGPGELFF,.,TRBV5-1,TRBJ2-2,.
TGTGCCAGTAGTATGGCGGGAGGGGGCACCTACGAGCAGTACTTC,CASSMAGGGTYEQYF,.,TRBV19,TRBJ2-7,TRBD2
TGTGCCAGCAGCCCCAGCGGCAACACTGAAGCTTTCTTT,CASSPSGNTEAFF,once,TRBV5-6,TRBJ1-1,.
TGTGCCAGCAGCTTAGGACAGCGCAATCAGCCCCAGCATTTT,CASSLGQRNQPQHF,.,TRBV7-2,TRBJ1-5,.
TGTGCTAGTGGTTTGGTACTTATTAGACAGGGGGCAGATGGAAACACCATATATTTT,CASGLVLIRQGADGNTIYF,.,TRBV12-5,TRBJ1-3,TRBD1
TGTGCCAGTACGAGACGGGGGTCTAACTATGGCTACACCTTC,CASTRRGSNYGYTF,.,TRBV19,TRBJ1-2,.
TGTGCCAGCCTACAGGGGTTGGTCGGGGAGCTGTTTTTT,CASLQGLVGELFF,.,TRBV11-2,TRBJ2-2,TRBD1
TGCGCCAGCAGCCAACCGGGGGCGGCGGGGGCTGGAAACACCATATATTTT,CASSQPGAAGAGNTIYF,once,TRBV4-1,TRBJ1-3,.
TGTGCCGGGATCCGCGGGGTCCGCAATGAGCAGTTCTTC,CAGIRGVRNEQFF,.,TRBV7-9,TRBJ2-1,.
TGCGCCAGCAGCCAAGGACTAGCGGGGGAGCAGTACTTC,CASSQGLAGEQYF,.,TRBV4-1,TRBJ2-7,TRBD2
TGTGCCAGTAGGGACAGCGATAGCAATCAGCCCCAGCATTTT,CASRDSDSNQPQHF,.,TRBV6-6,TRBJ1-5,TRBD1
TGTGCCAGCAGTTATAGCGGGGGCGATGAGCAGTTCTTC,CASSYSGGDEQFF,once,TRBV27,TRBJ2-1,TRBD2
TGTGCCAGTAGTTCCTCCCCGCAGACAGTCCTCAACTCTGGGGCCAACGTCCTGACTTTC,CASSSSPQTVLNSGANVLTF,.,TRBV19,TRBJ2-6,.
TGTGCCAGCAGCTATGGCGGGGGGACTGGGGCCAACGTCCTGACTTTC,CASSYGGGTGANVLTF,.,TRBV7-9,TRBJ2-6,TRBD2
TGTGCCAGCAGCCTCTCTGGGGCCAACGTCCTGACTTTC,CASSLSGANVLTF,once,TRBV18,TRBJ2-6,.
TGTGCCAGCAGTGAGGGGCAGGGGGGCCAGCCCCAGCATTTT,CASSEGQGGQPQHF,.,TRBV2,TRBJ1-5,TRBD1
TGTGCCAGCAGTGAAGAAAGCGGGAGAACGTCCTACAATGAGCAGTTCTTC,CASSEESGRTSYNEQFF,.,TRBV2,TRBJ2-1,TRBD2
TGTGCCAGCAGCTTCAGTGATGGCTACACCTTC,CASSFSDGYTF,.,TRBV7-9,TRBJ1-2,.
TGCGCCAGCAGCTTGGTGCCGCTAGCGGGGGTTAACTCCTACGAGCAGTACTTC,CASSLVPLAGVNSYEQYF,.,TRBV5-1,TRBJ2-7,TRBD2
TGTGCCATCAGCGTGACAGAAGACACTGAAGCTTTCTTT,CAISVTEDTEAFF,.,TRBV10-3,TRBJ1-1,.
TGTGCCAGCAGCTTGGCCGTGGGGACAGGCGAGCAGTACTTC,CASSLAVGTGEQYF,.,TRBV5-4,TRBJ2-7,TRBD1
TGCAGCGTTGAGGGCAGGGCAGCCACTGAAGCTTTCTTT,CSVEGRAATEAFF,.,TRBV29-1,TRBJ1-1,.
TGTGCCAGCAGTTACTCGGCTAGTAGAGAGCAGTACTTC,CASSYSASREQYF,.,TRBV6-6,TRBJ2-7,.
TGTGCCAGCAGTTACTCGAAGCGGGGGGAGACCCAGTACTTC,CASSYSKRGETQYF,.,TRBV6-5,TRBJ2-5,TRBD2
TGTGCCAGCAGCAAATTTAGGTCTCTGATGGAGGGCCGACAGCAGTACTTC,CASSKFRSLMEGRQQYF,.,TRBV21-1,TRBJ2-7,.
TGTGCTAGTGCCACGTCGACATCTGAAGCTTTCTTT,CASATSTSEAFF,.,TRBV12-5,TRBJ1-1,.
TGTGCCAGCAGAAGGGGACAGTTGCATGGAAACACCATATATTTT,CASRRGQLHGNTIYF,.,TRBV6-5,TRBJ1-3,TRBD1